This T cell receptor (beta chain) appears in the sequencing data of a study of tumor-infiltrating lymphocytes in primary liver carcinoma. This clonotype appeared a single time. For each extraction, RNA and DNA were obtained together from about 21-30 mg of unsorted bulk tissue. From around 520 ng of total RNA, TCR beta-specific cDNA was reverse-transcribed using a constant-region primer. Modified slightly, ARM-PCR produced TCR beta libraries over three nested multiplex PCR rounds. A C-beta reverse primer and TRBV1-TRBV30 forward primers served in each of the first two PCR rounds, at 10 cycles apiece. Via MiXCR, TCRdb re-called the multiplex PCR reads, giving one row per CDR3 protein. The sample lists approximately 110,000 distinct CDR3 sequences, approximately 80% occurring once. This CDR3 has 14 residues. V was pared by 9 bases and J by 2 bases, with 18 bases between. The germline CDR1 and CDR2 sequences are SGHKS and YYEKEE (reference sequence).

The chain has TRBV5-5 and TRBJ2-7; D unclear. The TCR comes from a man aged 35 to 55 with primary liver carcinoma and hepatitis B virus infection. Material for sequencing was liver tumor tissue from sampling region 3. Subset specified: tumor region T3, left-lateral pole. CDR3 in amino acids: CANNLSPNAYEQYF. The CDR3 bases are TGTGCCAACAACCTATCACCGAACGCCTACGAGCAGTACTTC.